One and the same sample provided the 5 T cell receptor beta chains below, sequenced in a study of cytomegalovirus exposure and HLA in healthy donors. This PCR relied on a set of 60 Vbeta primers and 13 Jbeta primers. Repertoires were generated with immunoSEQ multiplex PCR, while TCRdb's copy carries only in-frame clones and drops some. The sample lists about 130,000 clones, 80% seen once, with 3.3% in the top ten. Sequencing used PBMCs. Receptors originate from a male donor in good health and CMV-seronegative.

This clone appeared a single time. The rearrangement links TRBV5-1 to TRBJ1-3; D remains unclear. Germline CDR1 and CDR2: SGHRS and YFSETQ. The V gene lost 4 bases and the J gene lost 0 bases, with 17 bases spanning the gap. CDR3 length: 17 amino acids. CDR3 region: CASSPGSWSASGNTIYF. The CDR3 coding sequence is TGCGCCAGCAGCCCGGGTAGCTGGTCCGCCTCTGGAAACACCATATATTTT.

The chain employs TRBV5-1 and TRBJ1-4; D remains ambiguous. Germline CDR1 reads SGHRS; CDR2 reads YFSETQ. Trimming stripped 5 bases from V and 0 bases from J, with 8 bases between. The CDR3 is 14 residues long. The CDR3 bases are TGCGCCAGCAGGGAGCGGACAACTAATGAAAAACTGTTTTTT. Its translation is CASRERTTNEKLFF.

V and J are TRBV19 and TRBJ1-1; D remains ambiguous. The germline gives CDR1 LNHDA, CDR2 SQIVND (reference sequence). This CDR3 contains 13 residues. Trimming removed 3 bases from V and 4 bases from J, with 9 bases in between. CDR3 bases: TGTGCCAGTAGTATTCGGGGAGTCACTGAAGCTTTCTTT. Amino acids: CASSIRGVTEAFF. Full variable domain (missing parts from reference TRBV19 and TRBJ1-1): DGGITQSPKYLFRKEGQNVTLSCEQNLNHDAMYWYRQDPGQGLRLIYYSQIVNDFQKGDIAEGYSVSREKKESFPLTVTSAQKNPTAFYLCASSIRGVTEAFFGQGTRLTVV.

This chain links TRBV9 with TRBJ2-3, with TRBD1 identical over 10 bases. This CDR3 contains 15 residues. V shed 5 bases and J 2 bases; nucleotides not matched to a gene: 5. Germline V CDR1 and CDR2: SGDLS, YYNGEE. The CDR3 is CASSGQGGPTDTQYF. The CDR3 region has the DNA TGTGCCAGCAGTGGACAGGGGGGGCCCACAGATACGCAGTATTTT.

V gene TRBV27 combines with J gene TRBJ1-4; TRBD1 might be the D (6 bases). V was cut by 4 bases and J by 8 bases, with 11 bases left in between. The CDR3 length is 13 residues. CDR1 MNHEY and CDR2 SMNVEV come from the germline V gene (reference sequence). The CDR3 spells CASSWTVGEKLFF. As DNA, the CDR3 is TGTGCCAGCAGTTGGACAGTAGGGGAAAAACTGTTTTTT.